This TCR beta chain stems from a study of cytomegalovirus exposure and HLA in healthy donors. Study-wide points: The likely origin of a cluster of highly shared sequence variants was a sequencing artifact. In a later analysis, HLA-associated beta chains showed higher expansion and lower generation probabilities than comparable chains.

CDR1 and CDR2 from the germline V gene are SGHAT and FQNNGV. Trimming pared 3 bases from V and 5 bases from J, leaving 11 bases between. The length of the CDR3 is 13 residues. Use of 60 Vbeta and 13 Jbeta primers characterized the PCR. Profiled with immunoSEQ multiplex PCR; TCRdb holds only in-frame clones, not every one. The sample lists 110,000 or so clones; 82% were seen once. About this clone: Its antigen is not identified.

This sequence was found in a woman between 18 and 30 years old in good health and CMV-seronegative. V usage is TRBV11-2 and J usage is TRBJ2-7, with TRBD2 as a possible D gene (6 bases). Material for sequencing was PBMCs. CDR3 protein: CASSFGRRDEQYF. CDR3 bases: TGTGCCAGCAGCTTCGGTAGGAGGGACGAGCAGTACTTC.